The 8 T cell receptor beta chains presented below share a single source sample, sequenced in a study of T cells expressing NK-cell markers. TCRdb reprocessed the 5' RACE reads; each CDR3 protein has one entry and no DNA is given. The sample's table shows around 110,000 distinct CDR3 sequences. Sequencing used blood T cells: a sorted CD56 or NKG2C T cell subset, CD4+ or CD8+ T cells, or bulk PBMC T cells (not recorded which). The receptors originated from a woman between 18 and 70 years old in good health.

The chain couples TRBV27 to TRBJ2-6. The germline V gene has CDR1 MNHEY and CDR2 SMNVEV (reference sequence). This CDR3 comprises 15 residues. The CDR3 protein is CASSAPATGANVLTF.

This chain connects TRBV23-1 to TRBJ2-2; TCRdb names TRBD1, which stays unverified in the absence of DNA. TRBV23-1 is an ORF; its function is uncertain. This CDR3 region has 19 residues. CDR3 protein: CASSQPQGGQGLNTGELFF.

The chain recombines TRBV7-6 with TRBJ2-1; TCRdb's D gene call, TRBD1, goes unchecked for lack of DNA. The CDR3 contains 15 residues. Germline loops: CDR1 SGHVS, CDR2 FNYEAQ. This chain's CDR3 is CASTARFGSYNEQFF.

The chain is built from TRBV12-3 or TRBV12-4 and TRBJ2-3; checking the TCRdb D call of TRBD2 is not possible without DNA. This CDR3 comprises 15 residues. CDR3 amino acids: CASSFGGGGADTQYF.

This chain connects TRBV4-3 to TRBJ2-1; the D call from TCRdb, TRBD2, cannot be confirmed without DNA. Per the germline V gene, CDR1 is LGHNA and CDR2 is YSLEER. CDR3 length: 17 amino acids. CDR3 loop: CASSQQRPGGFYNEQFF.

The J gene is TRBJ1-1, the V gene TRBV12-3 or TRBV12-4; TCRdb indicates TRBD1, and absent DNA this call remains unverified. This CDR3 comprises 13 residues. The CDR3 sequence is CAVETGLGGEAFF.

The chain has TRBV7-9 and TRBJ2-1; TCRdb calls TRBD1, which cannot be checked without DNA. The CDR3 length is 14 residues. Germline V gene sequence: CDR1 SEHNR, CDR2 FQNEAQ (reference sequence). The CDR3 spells CARGLAGGKDEQFF.

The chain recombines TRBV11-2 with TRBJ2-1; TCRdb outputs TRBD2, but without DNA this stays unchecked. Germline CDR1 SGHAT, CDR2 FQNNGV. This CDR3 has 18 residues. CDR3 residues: CASSYGTVLAGPHNEQFF.